This record concerns one T cell receptor (beta chain) sequence. This specimen belongs to a study of blood T cell repertoires in COVID-19. Study background: Collection of acute and convalescent COVID-19 samples took place in the United States, Italy and Spain. T cells, B-cell-depleted T cells, or PBMCs provided the cDNA or gDNA that served as material.

Participants came from about 23 US areas, aged roughly 18 to 95 years. Self-reported history from a screening survey and questionnaire set each donor's cohort. The assay was immunoSEQ multiplex PCR, and TCRdb's table has in-frame clones only and misses some. The repertoire holds some 260,000 clones, around 90% seen once, with approximately 2% in the top ten. The germline CDR1 and CDR2 sequences are MNHEY and SVGAGI. The CDR3 runs 15 residues. V lost 2 bases to trimming and J lost 7 bases; unmatched junction nucleotides: 7. The TCR sequence derives from a woman in her late teens or twenties who had recovered from COVID-19. J is TRBJ2-2 and V is TRBV6-5; 7 positions match TRBD1. Sequencing was done on a sample of PBMCs or T cells enriched from blood (not recorded which). This CDR3 is CASSYAEGGSGELFF. The CDR3 DNA follows: TGTGCCAGCAGTTACGCCGAAGGGGGCAGCGGGGAGCTGTTTTTT.